Sequencing of this TCR beta chain was carried out in a study of CD8+ T cells in alopecia areata. Treatment indicated: oral pan-JAK inhibitor, 5-10 mg twice daily. This clone was recorded a few times. Its target is unknown. Extraction and reverse transcription of RNA yielded cDNA as the sequencing template. Data came from immunoSEQ multiplex PCR; TCRdb stores just in-frame clones and leaves some out. Of around 200,000 clones listed, roughly three fifths are singletons. The study, taken as a whole, reports: Many expanded lesional clones persisted in scalp and blood during tofacitinib. Treatment with tofacitinib significantly lowered scalp clonality and reduced expanded CD8+ clones among the top 100.

The germline V gene encodes CDR1 MNHEY and CDR2 SMNVEV (reference sequence). The V end lost 3 bases, the J end lost 8 bases, and 9 bases lay between the germline ends. The CDR3 is 12 residues long. The V call is TRBV27, the J call TRBJ2-3; D possibly corresponds to TRBD1 (5 bases). Sequencing was performed on CD4+ T cells sorted from blood, taken at week 4, from a patient treated with tofacitinib. This TCR derives from a human donor with alopecia areata. CDR3 residues: CASSFAQGTQYF. CDR3 bases: TGTGCCAGCAGTTTTGCCCAGGGTACGCAGTATTTT.